This T cell receptor (beta chain) was found in a study of T-cell memory formation after mild COVID-19. This clonotype was found a few times. TCRdb ran MiXCR on the 5' RACE reads and lists one entry per CDR3 protein. This sample carries 280,000 or so distinct CDR3 sequences, roughly 8.2% of them seen once, and the ten largest clones take less than 25%. The sequence was collected from a man aged 18 to 29 who had mild COVID-19 (a few samples of this study predate the infection). Cell type and time point are not known. The sample taken for sequencing was PBMCs or a T cell subset sorted from them (not recorded which).

CDR3 DNA: TGTGCCAGCAGCCCCGGAGTGATGGGTCAGCCCCAGCATTTT. It is translated as CASSPGVMGQPQHF. This sequence joins TRBV7-2 and TRBJ1-5; D not resolved. V shed 5 bases and J shed 6 bases, with 14 bases lying between them. From germline, CDR1 is SGHTA and CDR2 FQGNSA. The CDR3 has 14 residues.